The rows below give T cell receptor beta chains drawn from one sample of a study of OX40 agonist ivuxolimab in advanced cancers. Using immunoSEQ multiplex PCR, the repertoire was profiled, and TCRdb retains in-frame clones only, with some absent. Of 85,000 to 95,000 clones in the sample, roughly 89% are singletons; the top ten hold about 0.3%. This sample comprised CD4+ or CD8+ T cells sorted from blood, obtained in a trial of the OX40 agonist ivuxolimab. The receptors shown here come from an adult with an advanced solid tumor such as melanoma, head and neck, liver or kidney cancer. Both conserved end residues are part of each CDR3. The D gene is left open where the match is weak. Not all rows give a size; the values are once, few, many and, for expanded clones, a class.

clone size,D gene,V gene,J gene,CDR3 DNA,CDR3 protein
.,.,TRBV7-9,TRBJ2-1,TGTGCCAGCAGGAAATCCAAAAACAATGAGCAGTTCTTC,CASRKSKNNEQFF
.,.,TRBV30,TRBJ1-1,TGTGCCTGGACCCCCCTGGGGTGGGGGGTGGCTGAAGCTTTCTTT,CAWTPLGWGVAEAFF
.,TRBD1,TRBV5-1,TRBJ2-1,TGCGCCAGCAGCTTTCCAGGGGGCGCCTACAATGAGCAGTTCTTC,CASSFPGGAYNEQFF
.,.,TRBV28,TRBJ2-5,TGTGCCAGCAGTTTGGGAGGACAGCTCCAAGAGACCCAGTACTTC,CASSLGGQLQETQYF
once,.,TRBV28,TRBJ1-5,TGTGCCAGCAGTTATCAGGGAAGAGTCGGCAATCAGCCCCAGCATTTT,CASSYQGRVGNQPQHF
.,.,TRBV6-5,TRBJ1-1,TGTGCCAGCAGTTTGCGGAGGACGAACACTGAAGCTTTCTTT,CASSLRRTNTEAFF
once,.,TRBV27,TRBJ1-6,TGTGCCAGCAGTTCGGGGACCTGGGAGCGTTCACCCCTCCACTTT,CASSSGTWERSPLHF
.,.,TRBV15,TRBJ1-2,TGTGCCACCAGCAGAGATCCCCAGGGTAACTATGGCTACACCTTC,CATSRDPQGNYGYTF
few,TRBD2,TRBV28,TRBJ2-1,TGTGCCAGCAGCTCCCTACTAGCGGCGGTCTACAATGAGCAGTTCTTC,CASSSLLAAVYNEQFF
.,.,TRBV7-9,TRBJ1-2,TGTGCCAGCAGCCCCCCAATTAGGTGGGGAACTAACTATGGCTACACCTTC,CASSPPIRWGTNYGYTF
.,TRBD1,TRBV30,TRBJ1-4,TGTGCCTTAAATCCGACAGGGGGGCTGGAACTGTTTTTT,CALNPTGGLELFF
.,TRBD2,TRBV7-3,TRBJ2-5,TGTGCCAGCAGCTTACGGCGGGAGCCCCAAGAGACCCAGTACTTC,CASSLRREPQETQYF
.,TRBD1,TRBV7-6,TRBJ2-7,TGTGCCAGCAGCGCAGGACAGGGTGGCGAGCAGTACTTC,CASSAGQGGEQYF
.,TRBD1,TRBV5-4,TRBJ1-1,TGTGCCAGCCGCGCCGGCAGGGGGCAGTCTGAAGCTTTCTTT,CASRAGRGQSEAFF
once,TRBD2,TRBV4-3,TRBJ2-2,TGCGCCAGCAGCCAGCTTTGGACTAGCGGGGGGACCGGGGAGCTGTTTTTT,CASSQLWTSGGTGELFF
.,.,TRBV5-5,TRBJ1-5,TGTGCCAGCAGCCCGGCTGTACATAGCAATCAGCCCCAGCATTTT,CASSPAVHSNQPQHF